This T cell receptor (beta chain) came from a study of OX40 agonist ivuxolimab in advanced cancers. Study information: Patients undergoing dose escalation presented with hepatocellular carcinoma, melanoma, renal cell or head and neck cancer.

Assay used: immunoSEQ multiplex PCR; TCRdb lists only in-frame clones, some missing. The data contain about 77,000 clones, about nine tenths of them singletons. The CDR3 has 14 amino acids. CDR1 is MDHEN, CDR2 SYDVKM, per germline. On this clone itself: Mismatch with germline at one junction end may stem from a read error.

The specimen comprised CD4+ or CD8+ T cells sorted from blood, sampled in a trial of the OX40 agonist ivuxolimab. The origin of this receptor is an adult with an advanced solid tumor such as melanoma, head and neck, liver or kidney cancer. The rearrangement joins TRBV28 to TRBJ1-2, with a possible D match to TRBD1 (5 bases). The CDR3 loop is CASSSRDGTYAYTF. DNA for the CDR3: TGTGCCAGCAGTTCCCGGGACGGGACTTATGCCTACACCTTC.